A selection of T cell receptor beta chains follows, all from one sample in a study of T-cell memory formation after mild COVID-19. One entry per CDR3 protein, called by TCRdb with MiXCR from the 5' RACE reads. The table records approximately 260,000 distinct CDR3 sequences, approximately 16% of them present only once. Sequencing was performed on PBMCs or a T cell subset sorted from them (not recorded which). These receptors were taken from a young man who had mild COVID-19 (a few samples of this study predate the infection). Cell type and time point are not known. Both conserved end residues are part of each CDR3. The size of a clone is reported for some rows only, either as once, few or many, or as a class for expanded clones.

clone size | J gene | V gene | CDR3 protein
- | TRBJ1-2 | TRBV6-5 | CASSSSPAYGYTF
- | TRBJ2-1 | TRBV12-3/TRBV12-4 | CASSFTGSSYNEQFF
many | TRBJ1-2 | TRBV20-1 | CSARDSARGNYGYTF
- | TRBJ2-7 | TRBV4-2 | CASSHPRETVDEQYF
few | TRBJ2-1 | TRBV6-5 | CASSYYASGGVVEQFF
few | TRBJ2-2 | TRBV5-1 | CASSLVASFVSQRTGELFF
few | TRBJ1-1 | TRBV7-2 | CASSSWKNTEAFF
few | TRBJ1-5 | TRBV28 | CASSYGQGLGQPQHF
few | TRBJ1-6 | TRBV13 | CASSFRGALHF
few | TRBJ2-5 | TRBV7-7 | CASSFGQPGGTQYF
many | TRBJ2-5 | TRBV6-1 | CASSELGGGGQETQYF
- | TRBJ1-1 | TRBV11-3 | CASSLRGWTEAFF
few | TRBJ1-1 | TRBV7-9 | CASSSQGPGTEAFF
- | TRBJ1-5 | TRBV2 | CASTPEGGYNQPQHF
- | TRBJ2-7 | TRBV20-1 | CSARDPGQGNHEQYF
few | TRBJ1-2 | TRBV4-2 | CASSQESWDRADGYTF
few | TRBJ1-4 | TRBV7-9 | CASRLNRDSHNEKLFF
many | TRBJ1-4 | TRBV5-1 | CASRSHDRGEKLFF
few | TRBJ2-7 | TRBV7-3 | CASSRLGGAHEQYF
few | TRBJ2-7 | TRBV18 | CASSPLDRGKSYEQYF
- | TRBJ1-4 | TRBV7-2 | CASSSQVGAGEKLFF
- | TRBJ1-1 | TRBV29-1 | CSVERPGTGRAFF
few | TRBJ2-3 | TRBV25-1 | CASSIDTDTQYF
few | TRBJ2-2 | TRBV12-3/TRBV12-4 | CASSLSPAGGPSTGELFF
- | TRBJ1-2 | TRBV5-1 | CASSLAVNANYGYTF
- | TRBJ1-2 | TRBV7-9 | CASSGQRGINYGYTF
- | TRBJ2-5 | TRBV5-1 | CASSDEGLAGGSPTKETQYF
- | TRBJ2-3 | TRBV7-6 | CASSAGLAGLDTQYF
- | TRBJ1-2 | TRBV7-2 | CASSTIGQPSYGYTF
once | TRBJ2-1 | TRBV24-1 | CATSDSQGSYNEQFF
- | TRBJ1-1 | TRBV20-1 | CSASPMTGTMNTEAFF
- | TRBJ2-3 | TRBV7-8 | CASSRRTGGKDTQYF
many | TRBJ1-5 | TRBV7-2 | CASSLQSNQPQHF
few | TRBJ2-1 | TRBV4-2 | CASSPSGAGDNEQFF
few | TRBJ2-5 | TRBV7-2 | CASSLVTAAYQETQYF
many | TRBJ2-4 | TRBV7-2 | CASSLATVLDMGQGRNIQYF
- | TRBJ2-7 | TRBV5-1 | CASSPGGAGANYEQYF
- | TRBJ2-1 | TRBV20-1 | CSARDPAGGNEQFF
few | TRBJ2-1 | TRBV5-1 | CASSLQLTYNEQFF
- | TRBJ2-4 | TRBV28 | CASSTLAGGKNIQYF
- | TRBJ2-3 | TRBV5-1 | CASSLANPLTDTQYF
many | TRBJ1-6 | TRBV7-9 | CASSLSGRGYNSPLHF
few | TRBJ1-3 | TRBV4-1 | CASSQPSDSGNTIYF
- | TRBJ1-2 | TRBV12-3/TRBV12-4 | CASSLITVDVQGYTF
- | TRBJ2-5 | TRBV3-1 | CASSQSLGLVETQYF
- | TRBJ1-1 | TRBV30 | CAWNFGVGTEAFF
few | TRBJ2-3 | TRBV7-9 | CASSSITDTQYF
- | TRBJ2-5 | TRBV29-1 | CSVTRTLQETQYF
few | TRBJ2-1 | TRBV13 | CASSLAGSKGNEQFF
- | TRBJ2-3 | TRBV5-1 | CASSGWTSGGTDTQYF
- | TRBJ1-5 | TRBV28 | CASKTGGTSWQPQHF
many | TRBJ2-5 | TRBV7-3 | CASSQNPGTETQYF
- | TRBJ2-5 | TRBV10-1 | CASSEGQREETQYF
- | TRBJ2-3 | TRBV5-1 | CASSLNLAGPTDTQYF
few | TRBJ2-5 | TRBV6-5 | CASSYRGSGETQYF
- | TRBJ1-2 | TRBV29-1 | CSVVVNYGYTF
- | TRBJ1-6 | TRBV10-3 | CAISESRMSGQPLHF
many | TRBJ1-5 | TRBV4-1 | CASSRQGVNQPQHF
- | TRBJ2-2 | TRBV9 | CASSPRDYRTGELFF
- | TRBJ2-5 | TRBV20-1 | CSASIGGGSEETQYF